This passage covers 22 T cell receptor beta chains from one sample sequenced in a study of OX40 agonist ivuxolimab in advanced cancers. Clones were sequenced by immunoSEQ multiplex PCR, and TCRdb holds only the in-frame ones, with some missing. The sample has more than 80,000 clones; around nine tenths are singletons. The sequences come from CD4+ or CD8+ T cells sorted from blood, collected in a trial of the OX40 agonist ivuxolimab. These receptors were collected from an adult with an advanced solid tumor such as melanoma, head and neck, liver or kidney cancer.

V is TRBV19 and J is TRBJ1-1; 7 nucleotides align to TRBD1. Looked up from germline, CDR1 is LNHDA and CDR2 is SQIVND (reference sequence). This CDR3 contains 13 residues. V lost 5 bases and J lost 7; bases outside the gene matches: 7. CDR3 bases: TGTGCCAGTAGTGGGCAACAGGGGCTTGAAGCTTTCTTT. It specifies CASSGQQGLEAFF.

The V gene is TRBV11-2, the J gene TRBJ2-7; 10 nucleotides match TRBD1. V lost 6 bases and J lost 3; bases outside the gene matches: 5. The CDR3 spans 14 residues. Germline V gives CDR1 SGHAT, CDR2 FQNNGV. CDR3 residues: CASRLDRGNYEQYF. As DNA, the CDR3 is TGTGCCAGCAGATTGGACAGGGGGAACTACGAGCAGTACTTC.

The chain has TRBV5-1 and TRBJ1-3; the match to TRBD1 covers 7 bases. CDR1 SGHRS and CDR2 YFSETQ come from the germline V gene. V was pared by 0 bases and J by 5 bases, with 5 bases of the junction left unmatched. CDR3 length: 15 residues. CDR3 region: CASSLESGGRNTIYF. CDR3 DNA sequence: TGCGCCAGCAGCTTGGAGTCAGGGGGTAGAAACACCATATATTTT.

The chain links TRBV7-2 to TRBJ1-5, with 7 bases that match TRBD1. Germline V lookup: CDR1 SGHTA, CDR2 FQGNSA. V dropped 5 bases and J dropped 4; count of bases not matched to a gene: 8. The CDR3 extends over 15 amino acids. In DNA, the CDR3 is TGTGCCAGCAGCCCAGGGGGGACATTTAATCAGCCCCAGCATTTT. This sequence encodes CASSPGGTFNQPQHF. The variable domain in full, with the rest retrieved from reference TRBV7-2 and TRBJ1-5, is GAGVSQSPSNKVTEKGKDVELRCDPISGHTALYWYRQSLGQGLEFLIYFQGNSAPDKSGLPSDRFSAERTGGSVSTLTIQRTQQEDSAVYLCASSPGGTFNQPQHFGDGTRLSIL.

The genes are TRBV27 and TRBJ1-3, with D tentatively TRBD1 (6 bases). Germline-derived CDR1 and CDR2 are MNHEY and SMNVEV (reference sequence). The V and J ends lost 5 bases and 0 bases respectively, with 14 bases between them. CDR3 size: 16 residues. The CDR3 bases are TGTGCCAGCAGTCGAAAAGGGGGAAGCTCTGGAAACACCATATATTTT. Translated, it gives CASSRKGGSSGNTIYF.

The chain has TRBV5-1 and TRBJ1-6, with TRBD1 identical over 7 bases. The CDR3 contains 14 residues. The junction had 6 bases not matched to a gene; V was cut back by 4 bases and J by 8 bases. The germline V gene encodes CDR1 SGHRS and CDR2 YFSETQ. The CDR3 bases are TGCGCCAGCAGCCTTGGACAGGACCATTCACCCCTCCACTTT. Translated, it gives CASSLGQDHSPLHF.

This clone was detected only once. This chain joins TRBV10-1 and TRBJ1-1; the D gene is possibly TRBD1 (5 bases). Germline CDR1 and CDR2: WNHNN and SYGVQD (reference sequence). This CDR3 has 13 amino acids. The V end was cut by 6 bases, the J end by 5 bases, with 13 bases between. Written as DNA, the CDR3 is TGCGCCAGCAGCGCAGGGATGGTGACTGAAGCTTTCTTT. This gives the protein CASSAGMVTEAFF.

This chain connects TRBV7-2 to TRBJ2-3; D gene ambiguous. The CDR3 loop spans 14 amino acids. Per germline, CDR1 SGHTA and CDR2 FQGNSA. V was shortened by 4 bases and J by 4 bases, with 12 bases between the two germline ends. CDR3 in amino acids: CASSSPEAPDTQYF. CDR3 sequence (DNA): TGTGCCAGCAGCTCCCCTGAGGCCCCAGATACGCAGTATTTT.

Here the CDR3 DNA reads TGTGCCAGCAGTTTAAACCCGTACGGGACAGGGGGCGTCACAGATACGCAGTATTTT. Translation: CASSLNPYGTGGVTDTQYF. The chain joins TRBV27 to TRBJ2-3, with TRBD1 identical over 12 bases. V gave up 2 bases and J gave up 2 bases; unmatched junction bases: 11. The germline gives CDR1 MNHEY, CDR2 SMNVEV (reference sequence). CDR3 length: 19 amino acids.

This clone appeared a single time. V usage is TRBV30 and J usage is TRBJ1-2; 7 bases agree with TRBD1. This CDR3 has 13 amino acids. Germline-derived CDR1 and CDR2 are GTSNPN and SVGIG (reference sequence). Trimming removed 7 bases from V and 6 bases from J; junction bases left unmatched: 11. CDR3 bases: TGTGCCTCCACCAGGGGGGAAAGTAATGGCTACACCTTC. This codes for CASTRGESNGYTF.

V is TRBV2 and J is TRBJ2-5; D ambiguous. The germline V gene encodes CDR1 SNHLY and CDR2 FYNNEI. Trimming took 4 bases from V and 2 from J, leaving 5 bases between them. The CDR3 contains 12 residues. CDR3 nucleotide sequence: TGTGCCAGCAGTGGGCAGCAAGAGACCCAGTACTTC. Protein product: CASSGQQETQYF.

The chain carries TRBV6-1 and TRBJ1-2, with TRBD1 as a possible D gene (5 bases). Deletions cut 6 bases from V and 6 bases from J, with 11 bases between. The CDR3 has 12 residues. Germline V CDR1 and CDR2: MNHNS, SASEGT. The CDR3 loop is CASRGTVDGYTF. CDR3 nucleotide sequence: TGTGCCAGCAGAGGGACCGTGGATGGCTACACCTTC.

The chain has TRBV18 and TRBJ2-3; D ambiguous. The V gene's germline CDR1 is KGHSH and CDR2 LQKENI. The CDR3 sequence is 17 residues long. The V end lost 0 bases, the J end lost 2 bases, and 15 bases lay between the germline ends. The CDR3 sequence: CASSPPVGYSATDTQYF. CDR3 DNA sequence: TGTGCCAGCTCACCACCTGTAGGCTACAGTGCCACAGATACGCAGTATTTT.

The V call is TRBV4-1, the J call TRBJ2-5; D possibly corresponds to TRBD2 (5 bases). From germline, CDR1 is MGHRA and CDR2 YSYEKL. Trimming took 1 base from V and 2 from J, leaving 11 bases between them. This CDR3 contains 15 residues. The CDR3: CASSQGGQYQETQYF. The CDR3, as DNA: TGCGCCAGCAGCCAAGGCGGGCAGTATCAAGAGACCCAGTACTTC.

The genes are TRBV9 and TRBJ1-6, with D possibly being TRBD1 (5 bases). The CDR3 runs to 15 residues. Germline CDR1 SGDLS, CDR2 YYNGEE. The ends were cut back, 3 bases at V and 8 bases at J, with 15 bases in the middle. This CDR3 reads CASSGGTNKYSPLHF. CDR3 DNA: TGTGCCAGCAGCGGGGGGACGAATAAATATTCACCCCTCCACTTT.

The chain links TRBV9 to TRBJ1-6, with 7 bases fitting TRBD1. Germline V gene lookup returns CDR1 SGDLS and CDR2 YYNGEE. The J segment lost 5 bases and the V segment lost 0 bases, leaving 11 bases of the junction unmatched. This CDR3 comprises 18 residues. The CDR3 DNA reads TGTGCCAGCAGCGTAGGAGATGGGGCAGGGGGGAATAATTCACCCCTCCACTTT. Its protein is CASSVGDGAGGNNSPLHF.

This clone was seen a handful of times. The chain uses TRBV7-2 and TRBJ2-5; 8 bases fit TRBD1. The CDR3 contains 15 residues. V dropped 5 bases and J dropped 4; count of bases not matched to a gene: 9. Per germline, CDR1 SGHTA and CDR2 FQGNSA. Written as DNA, the CDR3 is TGTGCCAGCAGCATCGGACAGGGTGGTCGAGAGACCCAGTACTTC. The encoded protein is CASSIGQGGRETQYF.

The chain uses TRBV5-1 and TRBJ2-5; TRBD2 matches at 10 bases. The germline gives CDR1 SGHRS, CDR2 YFSETQ. The CDR3 covers 15 residues. With 0 bases clipped from V and 2 bases from J, the junction kept 1 base outside the gene matches. The CDR3 nucleotides are TGCGCCAGCAGCTTGGTTAGCGGGGGGCAAGAGACCCAGTACTTC. It codes for CASSLVSGGQETQYF.

V gene TRBV4-1 combines with J gene TRBJ1-4; 7 nucleotides match TRBD1. Germline values: CDR1 MGHRA, CDR2 YSYEKL. CDR3 length: 15 residues. Germline trimming cut 4 bases from V and 7 bases from J; bases unmatched to any gene: 9. The CDR3, as DNA: TGCGCCAGCAGCCCCACATCAGGGGGAAGTGAAAAACTGTTTTTT. It codes for CASSPTSGGSEKLFF.

The CDR3 region has the DNA TGTGCCAGCAGCCTAAGACAGGGCTCCGGAAACACCATATATTTT. Translation gives CASSLRQGSGNTIYF. J is TRBJ1-3 and V is TRBV28; 7 bases are a match to TRBD1. The CDR3 is 15 amino acids. V shed 6 bases, J shed 4 bases, and the junction held 9 bases outside the gene matches. Germline V gene sequence: CDR1 MDHEN, CDR2 SYDVKM.

The V gene is TRBV19, the J gene TRBJ2-3; 10 bases are shared with TRBD2. The germline V gene encodes CDR1 LNHDA and CDR2 SQIVND (reference sequence). Trimming at V came to 4 bases and at J to 1 base, leaving 5 bases not matched to a gene. The CDR3 loop spans 16 amino acids. DNA of the CDR3: TGTGCCAGTAGTACCCCTCTAGCGGGGGGCACAGATACGCAGTATTTT. Translation: CASSTPLAGGTDTQYF. The full variable domain, rest sourced from reference TRBV19 and TRBJ2-3, is DGGITQSPKYLFRKEGQNVTLSCEQNLNHDAMYWYRQDPGQGLRLIYYSQIVNDFQKGDIAEGYSVSREKKESFPLTVTSAQKNPTAFYLCASSTPLAGGTDTQYFGPGTRLTVL.

In its sample, this clone was seen once. The chain links TRBV7-2 to TRBJ1-1; D ambiguous. With 6 bases removed from V and 5 bases from J, the gap between germline ends came to 10 bases. From germline, CDR1 is SGHTA and CDR2 FQGNSA. The CDR3 is 12 amino acids. DNA for the CDR3: TGTGCCAGCAGTCGAAGTTGGACTGAAGCTTTCTTT. This encodes CASSRSWTEAFF.